This T cell receptor beta chain was obtained from a study of blood T cell repertoires in COVID-19 (dated by TCRdb to the early 2020s). A note on the overall study: Samples from collaborators originated in the United States, Italy and Spain and spanned both the acute and convalescent phases of COVID-19. Sample metadata almost always included a de-identified subject ID, COVID-19 status, age in years and sex. The dataset comprised deeply sampled blood TCRbeta repertoires from subjects exposed to, actively infected with, or recovered from COVID-19. The prospective study material was composed of cDNA or gDNA derived from T cells, B-cell-depleted T cells, or PBMCs. Samples were obtained from the ongoing ImmuneRACE study (first 160 participants) and from 1,254 subjects provided by 6 global collaborators. A freely available public database, intended as a resource for researchers studying the immune response to SARS-CoV-2, is where the repertoires were released. HLA class I and class II types, where available, came from metadata supplied by the sample provider rather than from assay-based typing. Paper-wide results and their limitations: How much clinical and demographic metadata was included differed by source and by participant, and the metadata was provided uncurated.

For this clone: The antigen it recognizes is unknown. Base quality data are lacking; no much larger clone is found one base away.

Each collaborating institution followed its own protocols to collect whole blood in K2EDTA tubes. For TCRbeta analysis, collaborator samples were shipped as frozen whole blood, as isolated PBMCs, or as DNA extracted from either sample type. CDR1 and CDR2 are read off the germline V gene (reference sequence) as LGHDT and YNNKEL. Cut back by 2 bases and 7 bases, the V and J ends lie 14 bases apart. The CDR3 goes from the cysteine to the phenylalanine over 14 residues. Only the CDR3 portion is preserved as DNA: 42 bases, with reading frame beginning at the first base. The immunoSEQ Assay, a bias-controlled multiplex PCR, was used to amplify TCRbeta CDR3 regions from genomic DNA. The authors' pipeline ran thus. Within the assay, amplification of reference gene primers was used to estimate how many nucleated cells each sample contained. To quantify the absolute abundance of each unique TCRbeta CDR3 rearrangement, sequence reads were collapsed and filtered. For each sample, productive Simpson clonality was calculated by taking the square root of Simpson's diversity index across productive rearrangements. TCRdb provides this immuneACCESS table in a form limited to in-frame rearrangements. Some clones are lacking; in checked studies, under half of them reflect an unresolved V gene, and why the rest are absent is not known. The V and J calls and the clone size are those of that table, but D and trimming were determined from the DNA. The sample table records 90,000 or so clones; approximately 87% of these occur just once. Approximately 18% of the sample lies in the top ten.

This sequence originates from a human donor in a cohort sampled during active COVID-19. The V gene is TRBV3-1 (or the pseudogene TRBV3-2) and the J gene is TRBJ1-1, and perhaps TRBD1 as D gene, on 5 matching bases. Sequenced: peripheral blood. In nucleotide form, the sequence is TGTGCCAGCAGCCAACATGGCGGGGGGGGTGAAGCTTTCTTT. The resulting protein is CASSQHGGGGEAFF.